This T cell receptor (beta chain) emerged from a study of vaccination and CD4 T cells after COVID-19. Background on the study: Samples after vaccination came a median roughly 74 days past dose two, ranging 14 to 241. Spike peptides, overlapping and drawn from SARS-CoV-2, HCoV-NL63, HCoV-OC43 and HCoV-229E, were used to stimulate cells. Control cultures received a CEFX pool, an HIV-1 Nef pool, or no peptide.

This clonotype has more than one count but fewer than ten. Its target is unknown. This CDR3 comprises 16 residues. CDR1 and CDR2 from the germline V gene are SGHDT and YYEEEE. Trimming removed 0 bases from V and 1 base from J; junction bases left unmatched: 3. Sequencing of cultured CD4+ T cell DNA used the Oncomine TCR Beta short-read assay. In TCRdb, the PCR reads were re-called with MiXCR into one record per CDR3 protein. The sample yields around 13,000 distinct CDR3 sequences, about 21% seen once. Specified treatment: approximately 10-day PBMC culture with coronavirus spike peptide pools or control peptides (ViraFEST assay). Before TCRs were sequenced, ViraFEST expanded antigen-specific T cells with peptide pools.

This receptor was taken from a human donor with COVID-19. What was sequenced was cultured CD4+ T cells from blood. The chain employs TRBV5-6 and TRBJ2-3; 9 bases align to TRBD2. The CDR3 reads CASSLASGAGTDTQYF. In DNA form, the CDR3 reads TGTGCCAGCAGCTTGGCTAGCGGGGCCGGCACAGATACGCAGTATTTT.